This record looks at one TCR beta chain sequence and its context. No antigen is known for it. This may be a read error, as it is one base from a much larger clone. RNA was extracted from bulk tissue without any cell sorting. The CDR3 length is 17 residues. Unmatched junction bases numbered 10, after V lost 8 bases and J lost 2 bases. The sample is drawn from a study of tumor and adjacent non-tumor tissue in lung cancer. Overall study: Histology: about twelve adenocarcinoma, a couple of squamous cell carcinoma, 1 small cell lung cancer. The patients, approximately 9 men and about five women, were about 31 to 76 with stage I to III disease.

Points from the study as a whole: Normal lung showed higher cumulative top 100 clone frequency than tumor. Significantly higher TCR diversity was found in tumor than normal lung.

A modified ARM-PCR protocol with three rounds of nested PCR amplified TCRbeta. TCRdb fed the multiplex PCR reads into MiXCR, producing one record per CDR3 protein. The profile shows about 120,000 distinct CDR3 sequences, approximately 84% of them singletons. This receptor was taken from a man between 65 and 80 years old with non-small cell lung cancer. The chain employs TRBV12-3 or TRBV12-4 and TRBJ1-4; 11 positions agree with TRBD1. Material for sequencing was lung tumor tissue. The CDR3 DNA follows: TGTGCCAGCTCCCGGGGACAGGGGGGGATTACTAATGAAAAACTGTTTTTT. This encodes CASSRGQGGITNEKLFF.